The present entry profiles one TCR beta chain with its context. The germline V gene has CDR1 SGHVS and CDR2 FNYEAQ. This CDR3 is built from 15 residues. Trimming cost V 4 bases and J 6 bases; bases outside gene matches: 8. The source of the sample is a study of cytomegalovirus exposure and HLA in healthy donors. The PCR used 60 Vbeta and 13 Jbeta primers. The repertoire was sequenced with immunoSEQ multiplex PCR; TCRdb's copy has only in-frame clones and lacks some. The data contain about 120,000 clones, about four fifths of them singletons. The source material was PBMCs. This receptor was obtained from a woman between 25 and 40 years old in good health and CMV-seronegative. The rearrangement joins TRBV7-6 to TRBJ2-7; 11 bases align to TRBD2. The CDR3 DNA reads as TGTGCCAGCAGCTCTCTAGCGGGGGGATGGGGCGAGCAGTACTTC. It specifies CASSSLAGGWGEQYF.